This record concerns one TCR beta chain sequence. Its antigen is not known. The CDR3 covers 14 residues. Per germline, CDR1 KGHDR and CDR2 SFDVKD. V was pared by 1 base and J by 2 bases, with 6 bases between. This sample is drawn from a study of blood T cells in healthy people across ages. Overall study context: About one barcoded TCR beta cDNA was captured per two T cells. General study results and limits: Samples with more naive T cells showed higher observed beta diversity.

Total RNA, at least 6 micrograms per sample, was extracted from PBMCs. Then a second PCR, running roughly 7 to 11 cycles, was carried out with a sample-barcoded 5' primer and a J-beta primer mix. Tagging of each cDNA molecule was performed by a template-switch adaptor with 12 random nucleotides. TCRdb re-derived calls from the 5' RACE reads in MiXCR, one entry per CDR3 protein. The sample consists of hundreds of thousands of distinct CDR3 sequences, around two fifths of them appearing once. The sample comprised blood. The clonotype comes from a man aged 60-69 years in good health. V and J are TRBV24-1 and TRBJ2-3; no firm D call. In DNA form, the CDR3 reads TGTGCCACCAGTGATTTTCCGAACACAGATACGCAGTATTTT. This sequence encodes CATSDFPNTDTQYF.